The rows below give T cell receptor beta chains drawn from one sample of a study of shared clonotypes between healthy human individuals. TCRdb's copy holds only in-frame clones and misses some; the assay was immunoSEQ multiplex PCR. The data show a few million clones, more than 90% seen once. Sequenced sample: naive CD4+ T cells sorted from blood. The receptor set was obtained from a man in his late teens or twenties in good health. CDR3s include the opening cysteine and the closing phenylalanine or tryptophan. Fields, in order: V gene, CDR3 length, J gene, clone size, CDR3 protein. Clone size is stated in some rows and not others, as once, few, many or a class when expanded.

TRBV5-4	14	TRBJ2-7	.	CASSQQGISYEQYF
TRBV6-6	15	TRBJ2-4	.	CASRGLAGGKNIQYF
TRBV18	12	TRBJ2-3	.	CASSPLVDTQYF
TRBV5-4	17	TRBJ1-1	.	CASSPGGVFARGTEAFF
TRBV30	13	TRBJ1-5	.	CAWSLTGDQPQHF
TRBV6-1	16	TRBJ2-3	.	CASSEALLRATDTQYF
TRBV30	14	TRBJ2-1	.	CAWSVGGDYNEQFF
TRBV11-2	13	TRBJ1-3	.	CASSYPTGNTIYF
TRBV6-5	14	TRBJ2-7	.	CASSYAGTSYEQYF
TRBV6-6	14	TRBJ2-5	.	CASSYSTVGETQYF
TRBV7-2	13	TRBJ1-2	.	CASSFGQGHGYTF
TRBV5-1	14	TRBJ1-1	.	CASSLENGGQGAFF
TRBV5-6	18	TRBJ2-3	.	CASRLTFPSGRAINTQYF
TRBV5-4	16	TRBJ2-1	.	CASSREGLAGDNEQFF
TRBV28	14	TRBJ2-1	.	CASTRGVTYNEQFF
TRBV5-1	17	TRBJ1-3	.	CASSTTGGQISGNTIYF
TRBV30	14	TRBJ1-2	.	CAWSVRGHYYGYTF
TRBV6-6	14	TRBJ2-7	.	CASSPSPRRGEQYF
TRBV11-2	13	TRBJ1-2	.	CASSLETMGGYTF
TRBV18	16	TRBJ2-3	once	CASSPAGDWSTDTQYF
TRBV2	15	TRBJ2-4	.	CASRRQGIAKNIQYF
TRBV6-1	17	TRBJ1-6	once	CASSGTAQLGYNSPLHF
TRBV28	15	TRBJ1-5	.	CASSGGQLISQPQHF
TRBV4-2	17	TRBJ1-4	.	CASSPGIRGVQDEKLFF
TRBV7-2	15	TRBJ2-1	once	CASSSAVDGNNEQFF
TRBV4-1	16	TRBJ2-3	once	CASSQPGQASTDTQYF
TRBV27	15	TRBJ1-2	.	CASSFRTGDLYGYTF
TRBV5-8	13	TRBJ2-3	.	CASSPGGVDTQYF
TRBV27	13	TRBJ1-2	.	CASSLNRLDGYTF
TRBV18	14	TRBJ2-7	.	CASSPWEVSYEQYF
TRBV6-1	13	TRBJ1-2	.	CASSGQGNYGYTF
TRBV11-2	12	TRBJ1-2	.	CASSPGQGGYTF
TRBV2	13	TRBJ1-1	.	CASSGQGVTEAFF
TRBV7-2	18	TRBJ2-2	.	CASSYKGLAGVNTGELFF
TRBV18	16	TRBJ1-3	.	CASSQGARSSGNTIYF
TRBV21-1	15	TRBJ1-5	.	CASSKRNRGWQPQHF
TRBV2	13	TRBJ1-1	.	CASSGQVNTEAFF
TRBV6-6	14	TRBJ1-1	.	CASSYPTGGTEAFF